This T cell receptor (beta chain) was found in a study of blood T cell repertoires in COVID-19. The CDR3 spans 14 residues. Germline V gene lookup returns CDR1 MNHEY and CDR2 SVGAGI. Between the trimmed V and J ends, which lost 8 bases and 7 bases, there was a span of 20 bases. This clone was seen at least ten times. Assay: immunoSEQ multiplex PCR; the TCRdb copy retains only in-frame clones and omits some. The sample holds 50,000 to 65,000 clones, roughly four fifths seen once. Sequencing was done on a sample of peripheral blood. V is TRBV6-5 and J is TRBJ1-2, with D tentatively TRBD1 (5 bases). This TCR was recovered from a woman aged 80 or over with acute or convalescent COVID-19. DNA of the CDR3: TGTGCCAGCGCACCCGCCGACGGGGGAGGTGGCTACACCTTC. Protein: CASAPADGGGGYTF.